Detailed here is one TCR beta chain. No antigen is known for it. One base away there is no much larger clone; base qualities are not given. Library creation used the immunoSEQ multiplex PCR assay. The multiplex PCR relied on a mix of 60 forward primers for TCR Vbeta segments and 13 reverse primers for TCR Jbeta segments. Amplification of the CDR3 region of rearranged TCR beta genes was performed with a multiplex PCR assay on genomic DNA. The amplified TCR beta libraries were sequenced on the Illumina HiSeq System as 87-base-pair reads. In the source study's methods: In a later analysis, about 80 million unique TCR beta chains were counted across the roughly 670 repertoires, and approximately 9.9 million of these chains were shared by at least two donors. To remove PCR and sequencing errors, raw reads were error-corrected and collapsed into unique sequences using a nearest-neighbor algorithm that merged closely related sequences. CDR3 sequences were aligned to IMGT reference sequences to assign V, D and J gene segments. For a sequence to be retained, a match of at least six nucleotides to both a V gene segment and a J gene segment was required. Rearrangements were classified as productive when the CDR3 lacked stop codons and remained in frame with V and J, and all other rearrangements were classified as non-productive. Following IMGT convention, CDR3 was defined as the stretch from the second conserved V-encoded cysteine up to the conserved J-encoded phenylalanine. The earlier analysis of approximately 500 of the donors excluded sequences that lacked an unambiguous match to a single V gene segment. In an earlier analysis of a few hundred of the donors, V segments were called functional above 56.7% productive rearrangements and were called segregating when the between-donor standard deviation exceeded 5%. To diagnose cytomegalovirus status from the catalog of TCR beta chain sequences, a statistical classification framework was built. In a later analysis, V and J genes were assigned by comparing TCR nucleotide sequences against IMGT/GENE-DB human TR gene sequences. The TCRdist pipeline was used in a later analysis to assign CDR3 sequences and most-parsimonious VDJ recombination scenarios. In a later analysis, every TCR beta chain was defined by the combination of its CDR3 amino acid sequence and its V-gene family, and reads without a unique V-gene family were dropped. To address suspected cross-contamination and a sequencing artifact, a later analysis removed around 590 highly shared, low-generation-probability nucleotide sequences. In a later analysis, a clonal expansion index was calculated for each public chain from normalized within-repertoire ranks of inferred template counts. In a later analysis, generation probabilities were computed using a VDJ recombination model fitted to out-of-frame rearrangements, and the results were checked against IGoR. Hypergeometric tests were used in a later analysis to score TCR-TCR, TCR-HLA and TCR-CMV co-occurrence, with a repertoire-size bias correction applied to the TCR pairs. In a later analysis, false discovery rates were estimated by permuting HLA or CMV assignments 20 times. In a later analysis, co-occurring TCRs were grouped with DBSCAN, and TCRdist sequence similarity was added when clustering was performed within HLA-allele-positive subsets. Co-occurrence clustering excluded repertoires with fewer than 30,000 or more than 120,000 public chains, plus five with anomalous nucleotide sharing. TCRdb retrieved this table from immuneACCESS and kept in-frame rearrangements only. Not all clones are present; in checked studies, unresolved V genes account for under half, and no reason is known for the remainder. D and trimming come from the DNA, and the V and J calls and clone size come from that table. This sample gives 130,000 to 150,000 clones in total; 79% of them show up just once. The top ten clones comprise approximately 0.9% of the sample.

The CDR3 has 12 amino acids, counting the end cysteine and phenylalanine. Only CDR3 DNA remains: 36 bases, in frame from the first base. V loses 2 bases, J loses 6 bases, and the germline ends lie 5 bases apart. CDR1 and CDR2 are drawn from the germline V gene (reference sequence): PRHDT, FYEKMQ. The sample originates from a study of cytomegalovirus exposure and HLA in healthy donors (TCRdb year 2017). About the investigation overall: In an earlier analysis of approximately 640 of the donors, about 270 Gb of sequence data and about 110 million unique TCR beta sequences from approximately 180 million T cells were reported. Of the roughly 400 genotyped donors, roughly 80% were placed in the genetic ancestry cluster associated with self-reported Caucasian donors. Every discovery cohort repertoire had been produced on one sequencing platform. Donor age, sex, ethnicity and CMV serostatus were collected together with the repertoire data. Class I and class II HLA loci were covered by the typing at four-digit resolution. Rather than using new phenotypic data, the later analysis identified candidate immune exposures from TCR beta sequences and from how often those sequences occurred across donors. A later genetic analysis took genome-wide SNP genotypes for about three fifths of the roughly 670 donors and used that subset as a discovery cohort. Using immunosequencing, the study profiled T cell repertoires from fewer than 700 subjects and related those repertoires to cytomegalovirus serostatus. An early release that covered approximately 600 HLA-typed donors contained about 300 gigabases of sequencing data and 65 million to 100 million unique TCR sequences. To decide whether each TCR beta V gene segment behaved as functional or pseudogenic, an earlier analysis of 587 of the donors relied on high-throughput TCR beta sequencing. Among some 400 genotyped donors of the cohort, an average of about 240,000 unique TCR beta nucleotide sequences were sequenced per donor, 15% to 20% of them non-productive. Typing coverage varied by locus: about 629-630 donors for A, B, C, DRB1 and DQB1; roughly 520 for DQA1; more than 600 for DPA1; 400 to 480 for DPB1. A separate validation cohort of approximately 130 different subjects was used in addition to the roughly 720-subject first cohort. To predict cytomegalovirus infection status, the study combined high-throughput TCR immunosequencing, statistical association of individual TCRs with disease status, and machine learning. About 5 DR-DQ haplotypes were handled as single units for association and clustering, since linkage in the cohort was strong. The study aimed to test whether cataloging public T cell receptors could reveal signatures of past pathogen exposure. A later analysis re-examined previously published TCR beta repertoires from roughly 720 donors and added high-resolution HLA genotyping to investigate patterns of TCR occurrence. Results the study describes overall, beyond this receptor: Over 15 rarely observed V segments, including chromosome 9 orphons, were excluded from the earlier analysis of about 600 of the donors because counts were too low. A further reported finding was that TCR beta sequences accurately predicted the HLA-A and HLA-B alleles for most subjects in the first cohort. Roughly uniform sequencing depth across donors was assumed in presence/absence analyses, although this assumption may not hold. A later analysis associated 15,000 to 20,000 TCR beta sequences with specific HLA alleles at a false discovery rate of 0.05. According to a later analysis, most CMV-associated TCR beta chains appeared to be HLA-restricted, and the HLA associations seemed to be driven largely by CMV exposure. A later genetic analysis associated a missense DCLRE1C variant with V-gene and J-gene trimming of TCR beta chains, and an independent cohort replicated the association. A cluster of highly shared sequence variants was judged likely to be a technical artifact of the sequencing pipeline. Immune exposure information for the cohort was limited to CMV serostatus. When HLA alleles, especially DR and DQ, strongly co-occurred, attributing TCR associations to individual alleles was difficult. In an earlier analysis of a few hundred of the donors, most TCR beta V segments were observed in productive rearrangements about 87% or about 30% of the time, broadly matching IMGT annotations. In a later analysis, the rate of TCR association differed among HLA loci, with DRB1 alleles having the most associated TCRs and HLA-C alleles having the fewest. According to the authors, the approach could potentially be generalized to other disease states and immunological phenotypes. Compared with equally common non-associated chains, HLA-associated TCR beta chains in a later analysis were more clonally expanded and had lower generation probabilities. Most TCR sequences were seen in very few donors, while some public TCRs were found in many individuals. The 87-base-pair reads could not distinguish some IMGT-functional V segments, including TRBV6-2 and TRBV6-3, so those segments were excluded. Compared with the approximately 720-donor mean, donors in an Asian-associated ancestry cluster had fewer N-insertions in productive TCRs, according to a later genetic analysis. Linkage disequilibrium might explain the correlated functional status among segregating V segments, but an unknown experimental factor could not be ruled out. In the study, around 160 TCR beta chains were listed as associated with cytomegalovirus. HLA typing was unavailable for some donors at each locus, so association tests used only the typed subset. This cohort had only TCR beta chains sequenced, and the lack of alpha or paired-chain data limited which features could be detected. Three of the identified cytomegalovirus-associated TCR beta chains were confirmed in vitro to be specific for cytomegalovirus antigens. A later analysis reported that several top co-occurrence clusters appeared linked to parvovirus B19, influenza, CMV and Epstein-Barr virus. The classifier was reported to diagnose cytomegalovirus status with high specificity and sensitivity in both the original and validation cohorts.

The cohort consisted of some 670 healthy bone marrow donors. Cohort members were all nominally healthy when sampled, although unrecorded immune exposures were likely present. The donor was CMV seronegative and was included in the group of hundreds of seronegative cohort members. Each donor provided a peripheral blood sample, and peripheral blood mononuclear cells were used for TCR beta sequencing. The Qiagen DNeasy Blood Extraction Kit was used to extract genomic DNA from the blood cell samples. The V and J genes are TRBV13 and TRBJ1-3, with the D gene call left open. The receptor was isolated from a young man in good health and CMV-seronegative. The specimen was PBMCs. CDR3 sequence: CASSLQENTIYF. Here is the DNA: TGTGCCAGCAGCTTACAGGAAAACACCATATATTTT. When the CDR3 is completed using the reference TRBV13 and TRBJ1-3 genes on either side, the full variable domain is AAGVIQSPRHLIKEKRETATLKCYPIPRHDTVYWYQQGPGQDPQFLISFYEKMQSDKGSIPDRFSAQQFSDYHSELNMSSLELGDSALYFCASSLQENTIYFGEGSWLTVV.